What follows is one T cell receptor (beta chain) and its context. The antigen it binds to is not known. Base qualities are not provided; no much larger clone lies one nucleotide away. Whole blood was collected in K2EDTA tubes by collaborating institutions according to the institutions' own protocols. Collaborator samples were shipped for TCRbeta analysis as frozen whole blood, isolated PBMCs, or DNA extracted from either sample type. The source of the sample is a study of blood T cell repertoires in COVID-19 (dated by TCRdb to between 2020 and 2021). About the study as a whole: Samples covering the acute and convalescent phases of COVID-19 were provided by collaborators in the United States, Italy and Spain. The prospective study material was composed of cDNA or gDNA derived from T cells, B-cell-depleted T cells, or PBMCs. The repertoires were released in a freely available public database meant as a resource for research on the immune response to SARS-CoV-2. Where HLA class I and class II types were available, the types were taken from metadata supplied by the sample provider, not from assay-based typing. The samples were drawn from the first 160 participants of the ongoing ImmuneRACE study and from over 950 subjects provided by 6 global collaborators. Deeply sampled blood TCRbeta repertoires from subjects exposed to, actively infected with, or recovered from COVID-19 were included in the dataset. Nearly every sample came with metadata listing a de-identified subject ID, COVID-19 status, age in years and sex.

The immunoSEQ Assay, a bias-controlled multiplex PCR, was used to amplify TCRbeta CDR3 regions from genomic DNA. In the paper's pipeline: The number of nucleated cells in each sample was estimated by amplification of reference gene primers within the assay. Sequence reads were collapsed and filtered to measure the absolute abundance of every unique TCRbeta CDR3 rearrangement. Productive Simpson clonality was computed per sample as the square root of Simpson's diversity index over productive rearrangements. Entries here come from immuneACCESS through TCRdb and include only in-frame sequences with V and J called. Some clones fail to appear in such tables; in the studies checked, an unresolved V gene covers under half of the shortfall, and the cause of the remainder is unknown. V and J calls and clone size are those listed in that table; D and trimming were worked out from the DNA. The sample profile shows 100,000 or so clones; roughly nine tenths of them were found once. About 32% of the sample lies in the top ten.

Broader findings and caveats from the paper: Clinical and demographic metadata were provided uncurated, with the amount varying by source and participant.

The sequenced sample was peripheral blood. This TCR was sampled from an elderly woman with acute or convalescent COVID-19.

The CDR3 region has the sequence CASSLGRRGGEETQYF. The DNA reads as follows: TGTGCCAGCAGTTTAGGACGGCGGGGGGGCGAAGAGACCCAGTACTTC. This chain joins TRBV28 to TRBJ2-5; the central 9 bases match TRBD2. Based on the germline V gene, the CDR1 and CDR2 sequences are MDHEN and SYDVKM. The CDR3, cysteine through phenylalanine, is 16 amino acids long. The CDR3 DNA has 48 bases and is translated from base 1. Ends trimmed: V by 2 bases, J by 3 bases; bases unmatched to a gene: 7.